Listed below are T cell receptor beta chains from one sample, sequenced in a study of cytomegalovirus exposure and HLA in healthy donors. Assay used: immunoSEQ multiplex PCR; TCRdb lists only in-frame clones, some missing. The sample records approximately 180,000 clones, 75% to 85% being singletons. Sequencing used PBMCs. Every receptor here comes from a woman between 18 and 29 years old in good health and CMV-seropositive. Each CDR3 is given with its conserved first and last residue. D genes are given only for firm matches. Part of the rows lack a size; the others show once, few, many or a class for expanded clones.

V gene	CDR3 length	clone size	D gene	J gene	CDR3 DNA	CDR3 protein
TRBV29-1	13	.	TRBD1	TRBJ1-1	TGCAGCGTGAGCGGACAGGGTCACACTGAAGCTTTCTTT	CSVSGQGHTEAFF
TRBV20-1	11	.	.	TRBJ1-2	TGCAGTGCATCTCGGGACTATGGCTACACCTTC	CSASRDYGYTF
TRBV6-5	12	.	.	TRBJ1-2	TGTGCCAGCAGTTACGTTGGACAGGGCTACACCTTC	CASSYVGQGYTF
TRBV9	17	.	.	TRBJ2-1	TGTGCCAGCAGCGCTCCGGGGGGCTCGAGCTCCTACAATGAGCAGTTCTTC	CASSAPGGSSSYNEQFF
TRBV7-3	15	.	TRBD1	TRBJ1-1	TGTGCCAGCAAGCCGACAGGGGCGGTGAACACTGAAGCTTTCTTT	CASKPTGAVNTEAFF
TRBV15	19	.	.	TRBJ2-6	TGTGCCACCAGGCAATACGAACAGGGGGGGAGATCTGGGGCCAACGGCCTGACTTTC	CATRQYEQGGRSGANGLTF
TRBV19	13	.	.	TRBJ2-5	TGTGCCAGTAACTTCGGAGGATCTGAGACCCAGTACTTC	CASNFGGSETQYF
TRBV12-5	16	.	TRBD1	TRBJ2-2	TGTGCTAGTGGTTGGACGGACAGGGGTGACACCGGGGAGCTGTTTTTT	CASGWTDRGDTGELFF
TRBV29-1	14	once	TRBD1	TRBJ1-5	TGCAGCGTCCGAACAGGGGAGAGCAATCAGCCCCAGCATTTT	CSVRTGESNQPQHF
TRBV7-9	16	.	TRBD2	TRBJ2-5	TGTGCCAGCAGCTTAGGAAAGCGGGGGCTGGGGGAGACCCAGTACTTC	CASSLGKRGLGETQYF
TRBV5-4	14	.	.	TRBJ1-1	TGTGCCAGCAGCAGGCAGGGGAGGGACACTGAAGCTTTCTTT	CASSRQGRDTEAFF
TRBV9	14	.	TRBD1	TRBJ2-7	TGTGCCAGCAGCCCCGGGACAGTTAACTACGAGCAGTACTTC	CASSPGTVNYEQYF
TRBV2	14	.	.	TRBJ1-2	TGTGCCAGCAGTGAATTTCAGGGCACGAGGGGCTACACCTTC	CASSEFQGTRGYTF
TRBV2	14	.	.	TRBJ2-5	TGTGCCAGCAGTGCCCCAGGACGAAGGGGGACCCAGTACTTC	CASSAPGRRGTQYF
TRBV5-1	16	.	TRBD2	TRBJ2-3	TGCGCCAGCAGACCTTCTAGCGGGGGGGCCCAAGATACGCAGTATTTT	CASRPSSGGAQDTQYF
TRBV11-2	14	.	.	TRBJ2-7	TGTGCCAGCAGCTTGTTGACAGAGACCTACGAGCAGTACTTC	CASSLLTETYEQYF
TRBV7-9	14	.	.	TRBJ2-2	TGTGCCAGCAGCCGAGACACCGCCGACAGGGAGCTGTTTTTT	CASSRDTADRELFF
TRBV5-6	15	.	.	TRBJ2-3	TGTGCCAGCCGAAAAAATGACCGGGGCACAGATACGCAGTATTTT	CASRKNDRGTDTQYF
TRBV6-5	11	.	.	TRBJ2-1	TGTGCCAGCAGTTACGGGGGGTCTAGGTTCTTC	CASSYGGSRFF
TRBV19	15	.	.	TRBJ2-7	TGTGCCAGTAGTATCCCCCGGAGGGGGCCGAGCGAGCAGTACTTC	CASSIPRRGPSEQYF
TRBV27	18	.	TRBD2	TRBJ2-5	TGTGCCAGCAAGAAAGAGGTGGGCGGCGGGGGGGGTCCAGAGACCCAGTACTTC	CASKKEVGGGGGPETQYF
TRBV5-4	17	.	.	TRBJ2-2	TGTGCCAGCAGCTCGGACCCCGGGGGGCGTTGGACCGGGGAGCTGTTTTTT	CASSSDPGGRWTGELFF
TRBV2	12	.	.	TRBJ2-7	TGTGCCAGCTGGAGGGTAGGTCACGAGCAGTACTTC	CASWRVGHEQYF
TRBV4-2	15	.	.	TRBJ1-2	TGTGCCAGCAGCCAAGATGGGGGAGGGGACTATGGCTACACCTTC	CASSQDGGGDYGYTF
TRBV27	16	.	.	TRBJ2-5	TGTGCCAGCAGCTATGGGGGCCCACCCTACCAAGAGACCCAGTACTTC	CASSYGGPPYQETQYF
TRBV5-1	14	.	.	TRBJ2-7	TGCGCCAGCAGCTTGGTACAGGGAACCTACGAGCAGTACTTC	CASSLVQGTYEQYF
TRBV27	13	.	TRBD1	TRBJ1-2	TGTGCCAGCAGTGCCGGGACAGGGGTTGGATACACCTTC	CASSAGTGVGYTF
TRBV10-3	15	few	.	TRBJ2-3	TGTGCCATCAGTGAGTCGCGGGGCGGCACAGATACGCAGTATTTT	CAISESRGGTDTQYF
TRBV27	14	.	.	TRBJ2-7	TGTGCCAGCAGCTACACCGGACAGACCTACGAGCAGTACTTC	CASSYTGQTYEQYF
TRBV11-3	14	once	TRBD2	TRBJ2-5	TGTGCCAGCAGCTTACATTCGGGAGGAGAGACCCAGTACTTC	CASSLHSGGETQYF
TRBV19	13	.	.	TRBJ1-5	TGTGCCAGTAGTCTACAGGGAAGGGAGCCCCAGCATTTT	CASSLQGREPQHF
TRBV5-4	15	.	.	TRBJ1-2	TGTGCCAGCAGCACCTCCCGGGGGGAGAACTATGGCTACACCTTC	CASSTSRGENYGYTF
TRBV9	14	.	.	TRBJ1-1	TGTGCCAGCAGCCCTCAGACAGCGAGCGCTGAAGCTTTCTTT	CASSPQTASAEAFF
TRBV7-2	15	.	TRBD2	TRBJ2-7	TGTGCCAGCAGCGAGACTAGCGGGATTACCTACGAGCAGTACTTC	CASSETSGITYEQYF
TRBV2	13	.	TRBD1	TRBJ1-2	TGTGCCAGCAAGACGGGACAGGTGGTTGGCTACACCTTC	CASKTGQVVGYTF
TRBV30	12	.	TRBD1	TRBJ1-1	TGTGCCTGGAACAGGGGAAACACTGAAGCTTTCTTT	CAWNRGNTEAFF
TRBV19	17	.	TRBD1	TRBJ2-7	TGTGCCAGTACCCCCAGGTTACCGGGACAGGGGCCCTACGAGCAGTACTTC	CASTPRLPGQGPYEQYF
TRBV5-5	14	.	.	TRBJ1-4	TGTGCCAGCAGCATCGGACAGTCAAGTGAAAAACTGTTTTTT	CASSIGQSSEKLFF
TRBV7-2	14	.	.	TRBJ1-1	TGTGCCAGCAGCCTGACGGGGTTCAACACTGAAGCTTTCTTT	CASSLTGFNTEAFF
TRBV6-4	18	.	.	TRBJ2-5	TGTGCCAGCAGTGACTCGAACATAGAAGACGCCGGGAGAGAGACCCAGTACTTC	CASSDSNIEDAGRETQYF
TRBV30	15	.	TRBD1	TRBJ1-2	TGTGCCTGGGAACCGGGACAGAAACTTAACTATGGCTACACCTTC	CAWEPGQKLNYGYTF
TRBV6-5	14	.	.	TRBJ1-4	TGTGCCAGCAGTTACACGGACAGTGGGTCGAGGCTGTTTTTT	CASSYTDSGSRLFF
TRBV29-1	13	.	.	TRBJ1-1	TGCAGCGGTGGGGGGGCGCGAGGCACTGAAGCTTTCTTT	CSGGGARGTEAFF
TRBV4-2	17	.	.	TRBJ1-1	TGTGCCAGCAGCCAAGCTACCCCTAGACGGGGGAACACTGAAGCTTTCTTT	CASSQATPRRGNTEAFF
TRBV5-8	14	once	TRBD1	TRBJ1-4	TGTGCCAGCAGCCCCGACAGGGCAGGTGAAAAACTGTTTTTT	CASSPDRAGEKLFF
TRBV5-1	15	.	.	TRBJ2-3	TGCGCCAGCAATGGGCGGGGGCTTTCATCGGATACGCAGTATTTT	CASNGRGLSSDTQYF
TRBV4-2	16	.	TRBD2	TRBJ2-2	TGTGCCAGCAGCCAAGAGGGCGGGGGGGCCTTCGGGGAGCTGTTTTTT	CASSQEGGGAFGELFF
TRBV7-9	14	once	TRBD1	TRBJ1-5	TGTGCCAGCTCAAAGACAGGGCCTAATCAGCCCCAGCATTTT	CASSKTGPNQPQHF
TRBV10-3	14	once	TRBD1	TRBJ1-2	TGTGCCATCAGTGGGACAGGGGCCGACTATGGCTACACCTTC	CAISGTGADYGYTF
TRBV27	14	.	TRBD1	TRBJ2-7	TGTGCCAGCAGTTTGGCCGGGGACAGCTACGAGCAGTACTTC	CASSLAGDSYEQYF